One and the same sample provided the 19 T cell receptor beta chains below, sequenced in a study of CD4 T cells in relation to SARS-CoV-2 and coronaviruses. The unexposed donors gave CD4+ T cells in 2011-2018, prior to COVID-19. Method: immunoSEQ multiplex PCR; TCRdb's copy keeps in-frame clones and lacks some. The table has 50,000 to 70,000 clones, 87% seen once. The sequenced sample consisted of memory CD4+ T cells from PBMCs. The receptor set was obtained from a human donor in good health.

The CDR3 here is CASSATQGIWGYTF. In DNA form, the CDR3 reads TGTGCCAGCAGCGCTACCCAGGGTATCTGGGGCTACACCTTC. The J gene is TRBJ1-2, the V gene TRBV6-6, with D possibly matching TRBD1 (5 bases). The CDR3 is 14 amino acids. V gave up 6 bases and J gave up 8 bases, with 19 bases separating them. Germline CDR1 reads MNHNY; CDR2 reads SVGAGI (reference sequence).

A word on this clone: One end of the junction varies from germline; a read error may be responsible. The rearrangement uses TRBV29-1 and TRBJ2-5, with TRBD1 identical over 8 bases. The CDR3 extends over 13 amino acids. The germline CDR1 and CDR2 sequences are SQVTM and ANQGSEA. CDR3 sequence: CSVVPGGQGTQYF. CDR3 in DNA: TGCAGCGTTGTCCCAGGGGGCCAAGGGACCCAGTACTTC. Complete variable domain (other parts from reference TRBV29-1 and TRBJ2-5): SAVISQKPSRDICQRGTSLTIQCQVDSQVTMMFWYRQQPGQSLTLIATANQGSEATYESGFVIDKFPISRPNLTFSTLTVSNMSPEDSSIYLCSVVPGGQGTQYFGPGTRLLVL.

This clone was found once. This chain links TRBV6-5 with TRBJ2-2, with D tentatively TRBD2 (6 bases). This CDR3 has 14 residues. The germline gives CDR1 MNHEY, CDR2 SVGAGI. V lost 4 bases, J lost 3 bases, and 9 bases lay in between. In DNA form, the CDR3 reads TGTGCCAGCAGTTTCAGGGAGGACACCGGGGAGCTGTTTTTT. It encodes CASSFREDTGELFF.

The chain carries TRBV5-8 and TRBJ1-5, with D perhaps TRBD1 (6 bases). This CDR3 spans 17 amino acids. Germline assignment: CDR1 SGHTS and CDR2 YDEGEE. The V and J ends lost 4 bases and 4 bases respectively, with 21 bases between them. The CDR3 DNA reads as TGTGCCAGCAGCCCCGGTGGGGGCCCTGGTTGGAATCAGCCCCAGCATTTT. This gives the protein CASSPGGGPGWNQPQHF.

V is TRBV19 and J is TRBJ2-1; 7 positions agree with TRBD2. V trimming: 3 bases; J trimming: 3 bases; junction bases outside the gene matches: 5. This CDR3 contains 15 residues. CDR1 is LNHDA, CDR2 SQIVND, per germline (reference sequence). As DNA, the CDR3 is TGTGCCAGTAGTATGGGAGGGACTAACTACAATGAGCAGTTCTTC. Its protein is CASSMGGTNYNEQFF. Based on the CDR3 plus reference TRBV19 and TRBJ2-1, the full variable domain is DGGITQSPKYLFRKEGQNVTLSCEQNLNHDAMYWYRQDPGQGLRLIYYSQIVNDFQKGDIAEGYSVSREKKESFPLTVTSAQKNPTAFYLCASSMGGTNYNEQFFGPGTRLTVL.

V and J are TRBV7-6 and TRBJ2-2; 9 nucleotides agree with TRBD2. Trimming cost V 5 bases and J 2 bases; bases outside gene matches: 3. Germline V gene data show CDR1 as SGHVS and CDR2 as FNYEAQ. The CDR3 contains 15 residues. CDR3 residues: CASSKTSGNTGELFF. DNA for the CDR3: TGTGCCAGCAGCAAGACTAGCGGAAACACCGGGGAGCTGTTTTTT.

The count of this clone is one. The chain links TRBV27 to TRBJ1-6, with D possibly TRBD1 on 5 matching bases. V lost 9 bases, J lost 8 bases, and 26 bases lay in between. This CDR3 comprises 17 residues. Germline lookup yields CDR1 MNHEY and CDR2 SMNVEV (reference sequence). The chain's CDR3 is CARIFGGRPIWDSPLHF. Written as DNA, the CDR3 is TGTGCCAGAATATTTGGGGGACGGCCGATCTGGGATTCACCCCTCCACTTT.

V and J are TRBV6-5 and TRBJ2-5; D is undetermined. This CDR3 has 13 residues. The V gene lost 6 bases and the J gene lost 2 bases, with 10 bases spanning the gap. CDR1 and CDR2 (germline): MNHEY, SVGAGI. CDR3 sequence: CASRASEQETQYF. CDR3 DNA: TGTGCCAGCAGGGCCTCGGAACAAGAGACCCAGTACTTC.

This clone has just one count. The chain has TRBV10-3 and TRBJ1-2; D gene uncertain. V was cut by 11 bases and J by 1 base, with 17 bases left in between. Germline loops: CDR1 ENHRY, CDR2 SYGVKD. The CDR3 sequence is 14 residues long. The CDR3, as DNA: TGTGCCGCCAGACCGATCGGGGTTAACTATGGCTACACCTTC. Residues: CAARPIGVNYGYTF.

V is TRBV21-1 and J is TRBJ2-6; the table's D call of TRBD1 was not tested on the DNA. TRBV21-1 is designated a pseudogene. The length of the CDR3 is 14 residues. The CDR3 loop is CAEGGSSGANVLTF. DNA of the CDR3: TGTGCCGAAGGGGGTAGCTCTGGGGCCAACGTCCTGACTTTC.

V gene TRBV19 combines with J gene TRBJ2-6; perhaps TRBD1 as D (6 bases). The CDR3 is 15 amino acids. Deletions cut 7 bases from V and 0 bases from J, with 10 bases between. CDR1 and CDR2 (germline): LNHDA, SQIVND (reference sequence). Here the CDR3 reads CASIGQFSGANVLTF. The CDR3 DNA follows: TGTGCCAGTATAGGACAGTTCTCTGGGGCCAACGTCCTGACTTTC.

The chain uses TRBV7-3 and TRBJ1-2, with D unclear. Looked up from germline, CDR1 is SGHTA and CDR2 is FQGTGA. The germline V and J ends were trimmed by 5 bases and 5 bases, with 18 bases remaining between them. CDR3 size: 15 residues. The CDR3 spells CASSPSSTSQYGYTF. The CDR3 DNA sequence: TGTGCCAGCAGCCCCTCGAGTACCTCCCAGTATGGCTACACCTTC. Complete variable domain (other parts from reference TRBV7-3 and TRBJ1-2): GAGVSQTPSNKVTEKGKYVELRCDPISGHTALYWYRQSLGQGPEFLIYFQGTGAADDSGLPNDRFFAVRPEGSVSTLKIQRTERGDSAVYLCASSPSSTSQYGYTFGSGTRLTVV.

The V call is TRBV18, the J call TRBJ1-6; tentatively, D is TRBD1 (6 bases). V dropped 2 bases and J dropped 6 bases, with 11 bases sitting between them. The CDR3 spans 15 residues. Germline loops: CDR1 KGHSH, CDR2 LQKENI. CDR3 in amino acids: CASSPETGSNSPLHF. In DNA form, the CDR3 reads TGTGCCAGCTCACCAGAAACAGGGAGTAATTCACCCCTCCACTTT.

The J gene is TRBJ2-3, the V gene TRBV18, with 9 positions matching TRBD1. CDR3 size: 17 residues. Germline values: CDR1 KGHSH, CDR2 LQKENI. The V segment lost 0 bases and the J segment 3 bases; nucleotides outside the gene matches: 7. CDR3 amino acids: CASSPPNRDRVTDTQYF. The CDR3 DNA follows: TGTGCCAGCTCACCACCGAACCGGGACAGGGTAACAGATACGCAGTATTTT.

The V call is TRBV6-5, the J call TRBJ1-4; D might be TRBD1 (6 bases). V lost 2 bases and J 7 bases, leaving 8 bases between the germline ends. Germline V gives CDR1 MNHEY, CDR2 SVGAGI. The CDR3 runs 13 residues. In DNA, the CDR3 is TGTGCCAGCAGTTACAGGGGGGGTGAAAAACTGTTTTTT. Protein: CASSYRGGEKLFF.

This clone came up once. The chain combines TRBV28 with TRBJ2-1, with D perhaps TRBD2 (7 bases). V lost 7 bases and J lost 1, with 23 bases in between. CDR3 length: 18 residues. The V gene's germline CDR1 is MDHEN and CDR2 SYDVKM. The chain's CDR3 is CASIPNPGGRWSYNEQFF. The DNA of the CDR3 is TGTGCCAGCATCCCAAACCCGGGGGGCCGGTGGTCCTACAATGAGCAGTTCTTC.

The chain links TRBV7-9 to TRBJ1-2; maybe TRBD1 (6 bases). This CDR3 region has 16 residues. V was pared by 2 bases and J by 8 bases, with 21 bases between. CDR1 SEHNR and CDR2 FQNEAQ come from the germline V gene (reference sequence). The CDR3 DNA sequence: TGTGCCAGCAGCTTATGGACAGCCTCCTTAGTGAAGGGCTACACCTTC. Protein: CASSLWTASLVKGYTF.

The chain combines TRBV28 with TRBJ2-3; TRBD1 matches at 9 bases. V trimming: 4 bases; J trimming: 0 bases; junction bases outside the gene matches: 11. The CDR3 is 18 residues long. CDR1 and CDR2 (germline): MDHEN, SYDVKM. CDR3 nucleotide sequence: TGTGCCAGCAGTTCCCCCCGGGACAGGGTTGCTAGCACAGATACGCAGTATTTT. Its translation is CASSSPRDRVASTDTQYF. Full variable domain (remainder filled in from reference TRBV28 and TRBJ2-3): DVKVTQSSRYLVKRTGEKVFLECVQDMDHENMFWYRQDPGLGLRLIYFSYDVKMKEKGDIPEGYSVSREKKERFSLILESASTNQTSMYLCASSSPRDRVASTDTQYFGPGTRLTVL.

This chain uses TRBV6-2 or TRBV6-3 with TRBJ1-2; no clear D gene. This CDR3 is 11 amino acids long. Germline assignment: CDR1 MNHEY and CDR2 SVGEGT. Trimming left V 2 bases short and J 8 bases short, with 6 bases between. The CDR3 DNA reads as TGTGCCAGCAGTTACAATCACGGCTACACCTTC. Its translation: CASSYNHGYTF.